These 2 T cell receptor beta chains came from one sample sequenced in a study of early T cells in non-severe SARS-CoV-2 infection. MiXCR, run by TCRdb on the 5' RACE reads, gives a single entry per CDR3 protein. The data contain 15,000 to 20,000 distinct CDR3 sequences, about 5.5% of them seen just once; the ten biggest clones take up over 5.5%. The sequenced material came from whole blood. These receptors were taken from an adult who was a healthcare worker with PCR-confirmed SARS-CoV-2 infection or an uninfected control (not recorded which).

There are many counts of this clonotype. The chain couples TRBV4-3 to TRBJ1-2; 11 nucleotides agree with TRBD1. Germline trimming cut 2 bases from V and 2 bases from J; bases unmatched to any gene: 10. CDR3 length: 18 residues. CDR1 LGHNA and CDR2 YSLEER come from the germline V gene. CDR3 sequence reads: CASSQNGQGAFGNYGYTF. CDR3 nucleotides: TGCGCCAGCAGCCAAAACGGACAGGGGGCCTTTGGAAACTATGGCTACACCTTC.

This clonotype was counted at least ten times. The chain couples TRBV9 to TRBJ2-1, with 8 bases lining up with TRBD2. J was trimmed by 2 bases and V by 0 bases; bases with no gene match: 7. Germline V gene sequence: CDR1 SGDLS, CDR2 YYNGEE. The CDR3 totals 17 residues. As DNA, the CDR3 is TGTGCCAGCAGCGTAGTTAGTAGCGGGACCGCCTACAATGAGCAGTTCTTC. It encodes CASSVVSSGTAYNEQFF.